Listed here are 22 T cell receptor beta chains from one sample, sequenced in a study of radiation and T cells in renal cell carcinoma. Stated time point: blood 2 weeks post-SBRT. The treatment: 15 Gy SBRT to primary tumor, nephrectomy 4 weeks later. This table comes from immunoSEQ multiplex PCR, and its TCRdb copy is limited to in-frame clones, with some not included. The profile shows some 75,000 clones, roughly 82% of them singletons. The sequencing here drew on blood, taken from a patient whose treatment included radiotherapy and nephrectomy. These TCRs come from a man aged 55 to 70 with renal cell carcinoma.

The J gene is TRBJ2-6, the V gene TRBV7-9; 8 positions match TRBD1. With 1 base clipped from V and 0 bases from J, the junction kept 5 bases outside the gene matches. Germline CDR1 SEHNR, CDR2 FQNEAQ (reference sequence). The CDR3 length is 18 residues. The DNA for the CDR3 is TGTGCCAGCAGCTTAGGTGGACAGGGCCTCTCTGGGGCCAACGTCCTGACTTTC. Its protein is CASSLGGQGLSGANVLTF.

The CDR3 region is CASSFVRRRTDTQYF. DNA for the CDR3: TGTGCCAGCAGCTTTGTCCGGCGTCGCACAGATACGCAGTATTTT. V gene TRBV11-2 combines with J gene TRBJ2-3, with D hard to call. Per germline, CDR1 SGHAT and CDR2 FQNNGV. The CDR3 length is 15 residues. Deletions cut 3 bases from V and 1 base from J, with 11 bases between. The whole variable domain, remainder taken from reference TRBV11-2 and TRBJ2-3, is EAGVAQSPRYKIIEKRQSVAFWCNPISGHATLYWYQQILGQGPKLLIQFQNNGVVDDSQLPKDRFSAERLKGVDSTLKIQPAKLEDSAVYLCASSFVRRRTDTQYFGPGTRLTVL.

CDR3: CASSTLGGIRGTQETQYF. DNA for the CDR3: TGTGCCAGCAGCACTTTGGGGGGGATCAGGGGAACACAAGAGACCCAGTACTTC. The V call is TRBV27, the J call TRBJ2-5; the D gene is possibly TRBD2 (7 bases). This CDR3 comprises 18 residues. Trimming took 6 bases from V and 2 from J, leaving 25 bases between them. Germline V gene sequence: CDR1 MNHEY, CDR2 SMNVEV (reference sequence).

The CDR3 nucleotides are TGTGCCAGCAGTTCGGGGGCGCTGGGCAAAAACATTCAGTACTTC. Translation gives CASSSGALGKNIQYF. The chain is built from TRBV28 and TRBJ2-4; the D gene could be TRBD1 or TRBD2 (6 bases each). Trimming took off 4 bases at V and 3 bases at J, with 13 bases between the two ends. Germline V gene lookup returns CDR1 MDHEN and CDR2 SYDVKM. This CDR3 is 15 amino acids long.

V gene TRBV7-2 combines with J gene TRBJ2-3; TRBD2 might be the D (5 bases). The CDR3 runs 15 residues. Germline assignment: CDR1 SGHTA and CDR2 FQGNSA. Trimming removed 1 base at V and 2 bases at J, with 10 bases between. The CDR3 loop reads CASSLGSEDTDTQYF. The CDR3 DNA reads as TGTGCCAGCAGCTTAGGTTCGGAGGACACAGATACGCAGTATTTT. The full variable domain, with the rest looked up from reference TRBV7-2 and TRBJ2-3, is GAGVSQSPSNKVTEKGKDVELRCDPISGHTALYWYRQSLGQGLEFLIYFQGNSAPDKSGLPSDRFSAERTGGSVSTLTIQRTQQEDSAVYLCASSLGSEDTDTQYFGPGTRLTVL.

The chain carries TRBV7-8 and TRBJ2-1, with TRBD2 matching 7 bases. The germline gives CDR1 SGHVS, CDR2 FQNEAQ. The CDR3 has 16 amino acids. V lost 10 bases, J lost 5 bases, and 17 bases stayed unmatched. The CDR3 DNA sequence: TGTGCCACCGACCTGTATTCGGCGGGAGAAAACAATGAGCAGTTCTTC. It yields the protein CATDLYSAGENNEQFF.

The J gene is TRBJ1-1, the V gene TRBV5-4; D is possibly TRBD1 (5 bases). Deletions cut 4 bases from V and 1 base from J, with 11 bases between. Germline V gene sequence: CDR1 SGHNT, CDR2 YYREEE (reference sequence). This CDR3 region has 14 residues. In nucleotides, the CDR3 is TGTGCCAGCAGCCAAGATAGGGGGAACACTGAAGCTTTCTTT. Translating gives CASSQDRGNTEAFF.

The rearrangement joins TRBV11-2 to TRBJ2-1; D is possibly TRBD2 (5 bases). Germline CDR1 reads SGHAT; CDR2 reads FQNNGV. This CDR3 comprises 15 residues. Trimming left V 1 base short and J 1 base short, with 8 bases between. The CDR3 DNA follows: TGTGCCAGCAGCTTAGTTGGAGGTTCCTACAATGAGCAGTTCTTC. It codes for CASSLVGGSYNEQFF. Full variable domain (missing parts from reference TRBV11-2 and TRBJ2-1): EAGVAQSPRYKIIEKRQSVAFWCNPISGHATLYWYQQILGQGPKLLIQFQNNGVVDDSQLPKDRFSAERLKGVDSTLKIQPAKLEDSAVYLCASSLVGGSYNEQFFGPGTRLTVL.

The V gene is TRBV2, the J gene TRBJ1-2; 8 bases are shared with TRBD1. Germline trimming cut 8 bases from V and 5 bases from J; bases unmatched to any gene: 7. CDR1 and CDR2 (germline): SNHLY, FYNNEI. The length of the CDR3 is 13 residues. CDR3 coding DNA: TGTGCCAGCTGGAGGACAGGGAAGTATGGCTACACCTTC. Amino acid sequence: CASWRTGKYGYTF.

The V call is TRBV5-1, the J call TRBJ2-3; the D is unclear. CDR1 and CDR2 (germline): SGHRS, YFSETQ. The V end was cut by 0 bases, the J end by 2 bases, with 10 bases between. The CDR3 is 15 residues long. CDR3 in DNA: TGCGCCAGCAGCTTGGTGGGTAGACTCACAGATACGCAGTATTTT. Residues: CASSLVGRLTDTQYF. The variable domain in full, completed from reference TRBV5-1 and TRBJ2-3, reads KAGVTQTPRYLIKTRGQQVTLSCSPISGHRSVSWYQQTPGQGLQFLFEYFSETQRNKGNFPGRFSGRQFSNSRSEMNVSTLELGDSALYLCASSLVGRLTDTQYFGPGTRLTVL.

The gene calls are TRBV9 and TRBJ1-2, with D perhaps matching TRBD1 (5 bases). Germline CDR1 is SGDLS and CDR2 is YYNGEE. The CDR3 has 11 amino acids. With 7 bases removed from V and 2 bases from J, the gap between germline ends came to 6 bases. CDR3 loop: CASGANYGYTF. For the CDR3, the DNA is TGTGCCAGCGGGGCCAACTATGGCTACACCTTC.

The gene calls are TRBV7-8 and TRBJ1-5, with D unresolved. V lost 2 bases and J lost 5, with 16 bases in between. Germline loops: CDR1 SGHVS, CDR2 FQNEAQ. The CDR3 runs to 16 residues. The CDR3 reads CASSLSSGYSHQPQHF. The DNA of the CDR3 is TGTGCCAGCAGCTTATCTTCGGGTTACAGCCATCAGCCCCAGCATTTT.

This clone was detected a few times. The chain carries TRBV4-1 and TRBJ2-2, with D possibly called TRBD1 or TRBD2 (5 bases each). Germline V lookup: CDR1 MGHRA, CDR2 YSYEKL. V shed 3 bases and J shed 5 bases, with 13 bases lying between them. The CDR3 loop spans 15 amino acids. The CDR3 region is CASSQPGRGTGELFF. CDR3 sequence (DNA): TGCGCCAGCAGCCAGCCGGGACGTGGGACCGGGGAGCTGTTTTTT.

A single count supports this clone. The junction departs from germline at one end; a sequencing error may be responsible. The gene calls are TRBV5-6 and TRBJ2-7, with D maybe TRBD2 (5 bases). This CDR3 spans 14 amino acids. Per the germline V gene, CDR1 is SGHDT and CDR2 is YYEEEE. CDR3 DNA sequence: TGTGCCAGCAGGCTCGCTAGCCCCTCCTCCGAGCAGTACTTC. Protein sequence: CASRLASPSSEQYF.

J is TRBJ1-2 and V is TRBV6-5, with TRBD1 as a possible D gene (6 bases). CDR3 length equals 13 residues. V gave up 6 bases and J gave up 5 bases, with 13 bases separating them. Germline CDR1 reads MNHEY; CDR2 reads SVGAGI. CDR3 sequence: CASRMDSLYGYTF. The CDR3 nucleotides are TGTGCCAGCAGGATGGACAGTCTGTATGGCTACACCTTC.

The rearrangement uses TRBV19 and TRBJ1-1, with 7 bases aligning to TRBD1. Germline assignment: CDR1 LNHDA and CDR2 SQIVND (reference sequence). The length of the CDR3 is 15 residues. With V trimmed by 1 base and J by 8 bases, 10 bases remained unmatched. The CDR3 sequence is CASSIVGPGQIEAFF. DNA for the CDR3: TGTGCCAGTAGTATAGTGGGACCGGGACAGATAGAAGCTTTCTTT.

J is TRBJ2-2 and V is TRBV28; a possible D gene is TRBD1 (5 bases). Germline values: CDR1 MDHEN, CDR2 SYDVKM. Trimming removed 3 bases at V and 8 bases at J, with 13 bases between. The CDR3 runs to 14 residues. CDR3 DNA sequence: TGTGCCAGCAGTTTTTCTATGACAGTTGGGGAGCTGTTTTTT. It specifies CASSFSMTVGELFF.

The chain employs TRBV27 and TRBJ2-2, with 9 nucleotides matching TRBD1. The CDR3 totals 15 residues. Germline-derived CDR1 and CDR2 are MNHEY and SMNVEV (reference sequence). J was trimmed by 5 bases and V by 6 bases; bases with no gene match: 7. CDR3 sequence reads: CASRPTGGSTGELFF. CDR3 in DNA: TGTGCCAGCAGACCGACAGGGGGTTCGACCGGGGAGCTGTTTTTT.

V is TRBV5-1 and J is TRBJ2-2; D uncertain. Germline-derived CDR1 and CDR2 are SGHRS and YFSETQ. This CDR3 has 15 amino acids. V was clipped by 0 bases and J by 6 bases, with 12 bases between them. CDR3 nucleotides: TGCGCCAGCAGCTTGGCCGTCCAGACGCCCGGGGAGCTGTTTTTT. Its translation: CASSLAVQTPGELFF.

The chain employs TRBV5-6 and TRBJ1-5, with a weak D call TRBD1 (5 bases). Germline V CDR1 and CDR2: SGHDT, YYEEEE. This CDR3 contains 16 residues. Trimming took off 1 base at V and 0 bases at J, with 11 bases between the two ends. The CDR3 DNA reads as TGTGCCAGCAGCTTGAACCGGGGCCATAGCAATCAGCCCCAGCATTTT. This sequence encodes CASSLNRGHSNQPQHF.

The genes are TRBV5-6 and TRBJ2-1, with TRBD1 matching over 10 bases. The V gene end was trimmed by 0 bases and the J gene end by 2 bases; junction bases not matched to a gene: 5. CDR3 length: 17 residues. Germline V gene sequence: CDR1 SGHDT, CDR2 YYEEEE. The CDR3: CASSLGMTGGAYNEQFF. CDR3 DNA sequence: TGTGCCAGCAGCTTGGGGATGACAGGGGGCGCCTACAATGAGCAGTTCTTC.

J is TRBJ2-5 and V is TRBV4-1, with D perhaps TRBD2 (5 bases). Trimming left V 3 bases short and J 5 bases short, with 16 bases between. The CDR3 runs 15 residues. CDR1 MGHRA and CDR2 YSYEKL come from the germline V gene. The CDR3, as DNA: TGCGCCAGCAGCCACTATGGAGCGGTAGGGGAGACCCAGTACTTC. Translating it yields CASSHYGAVGETQYF.